This entry concerns a single TCR beta chain. CDR1 and CDR2 (germline): SGHRS, YFSETQ. The CDR3 loop spans 15 amino acids. V lost 3 bases to trimming and J lost 6 bases; unmatched junction nucleotides: 12. PCR was performed using 60 Vbeta and 13 Jbeta primers. Sequencing was performed with immunoSEQ multiplex PCR; in TCRdb, only in-frame clones are kept and a portion is missing. Here the sample spans roughly 130,000 clones, less than 85% being singletons. This entry is derived from a study of cytomegalovirus exposure and HLA in healthy donors. V and J are TRBV5-1 and TRBJ2-7; 7 bases line up with TRBD1. Sequencing was performed on PBMCs. The receptor's source is a male donor in good health and CMV-seronegative. The CDR3 DNA is TGCGCCAGCAGCTCGGTCCCGAGACAGGGAACCGAGCAGTACTTC. Amino acids: CASSSVPRQGTEQYF.